Below, 24 T cell receptor beta chains from the same sample are listed, as sequenced in a study of response to subunit inactivated influenza vaccine. Via MiXCR, TCRdb re-called the RT-PCR reads, giving one row per CDR3 protein. The data show approximately 310,000 distinct CDR3 sequences, 21% seen once. Sequencing used PBMCs from blood, obtained 21 months after vaccination. The receptors come from a man between 45 and 75 years old who received an inactivated influenza vaccine.

This clonotype was counted between two and nine times. The chain is built from TRBV7-9 and TRBJ1-2; D is ambiguous. V lost 1 base and J 1 base, leaving 7 bases between the germline ends. The CDR3 totals 14 residues. Germline CDR1 SEHNR, CDR2 FQNEAQ (reference sequence). The CDR3 reads CASSLVGYNYGYTF. Here the CDR3 DNA reads TGTGCCAGCAGCTTAGTGGGCTATAACTATGGCTACACCTTC.

Only one count was recorded for this clonotype. The CDR3 nucleotides are TGCAGCGTTGAAAACAAGAACACCGGGGAGCTGTTTTTT. This sequence encodes CSVENKNTGELFF. This rearrangement joins TRBV29-1 to TRBJ2-2; no definite D call. The V and J ends lost 2 bases and 1 base respectively, with 5 bases between them. Looked up from germline, CDR1 is SQVTM and CDR2 is ANQGSEA. The CDR3 has 13 residues.

The CDR3 DNA reads as TGTGCCAGCAGCATACAGGGTTTACGAACTGAAGCTTTCTTT. Translating it yields CASSIQGLRTEAFF. The chain uses TRBV5-4 and TRBJ1-1; weak D call: TRBD1 (6 bases). Trimming removed 4 bases from V and 5 bases from J, with 15 bases in between. Germline CDR1 SGHNT, CDR2 YYREEE (reference sequence). The CDR3 runs to 14 residues. Variable domain in full (rest from reference TRBV5-4 and TRBJ1-1): ETGVTQSPTHLIKTRGQQVTLRCSSQSGHNTVSWYQQALGQGPQFIFQYYREEENGRGNFPPRFSGLQFPNYSSELNVNALELDDSALYLCASSIQGLRTEAFFGQGTRLTVV.

The rearrangement uses TRBV4-3 and TRBJ2-5; D is possibly TRBD1 (5 bases). Germline V gene data show CDR1 as LGHNA and CDR2 as YSLEER. CDR3 size: 13 residues. V was cut by 0 bases and J by 5 bases, with 7 bases left in between. The CDR3 sequence: CASSQDNRETQYF. CDR3 sequence (DNA): TGCGCCAGCAGCCAAGATAACAGGGAGACCCAGTACTTC.

This chain joins TRBV5-1 and TRBJ2-2; 7 nucleotides align to TRBD2. V shed 1 base, J shed 1 base, and the junction held 7 bases outside the gene matches. Germline V gene data show CDR1 as SGHRS and CDR2 as YFSETQ. This CDR3 is built from 17 residues. The CDR3 loop reads CASSLYGGIRNTGELFF. The CDR3 DNA sequence: TGCGCCAGCAGCTTGTACGGGGGGATAAGGAACACCGGGGAGCTGTTTTTT.

The sample holds a few counts of this clonotype. This chain's CDR3 is CASSPALREQFF. DNA of the CDR3: TGTGCCAGCAGCCCCGCGCTCCGGGAGCAGTTCTTC. V gene TRBV6-6 combines with J gene TRBJ2-1; D gene ambiguous. From germline, CDR1 is MNHNY and CDR2 SVGAGI (reference sequence). The CDR3 is made up of 12 amino acids. Trimming removed 6 bases at V and 10 bases at J, with 13 bases between.

The chain recombines TRBV12-3 or TRBV12-4 with TRBJ1-3, with 9 bases that match TRBD1. This CDR3 has 16 amino acids. Trimming cost V 6 bases and J 0 bases; bases outside gene matches: 6. In DNA, the CDR3 is TGTGCCAGCAGGGGCGGACAGGGGTTCTCTGGAAACACCATATATTTT. Amino acid sequence: CASRGGQGFSGNTIYF.

The V and J genes are TRBV5-5 and TRBJ2-1, with TRBD1 identical over 9 bases. The CDR3 spans 16 residues. After removal of 3 bases from V and 9 bases from J, the junction contained 13 bases not matched to a gene. The germline gives CDR1 SGHKS, CDR2 YYEKEE (reference sequence). CDR3 amino acids: CASSWVPPGQGGEQFF. CDR3 DNA: TGTGCCAGCAGCTGGGTTCCTCCGGGACAGGGAGGTGAGCAGTTCTTC.

This clonotype has at least ten counts. The CDR3 coding sequence is TGTGCCAGCAGCCGGACAGGTGGGGACAGGGGGGATCAGCCCCAGCATTTT. Its translation: CASSRTGGDRGDQPQHF. The V call is TRBV7-8, the J call TRBJ1-5; 11 nucleotides match TRBD1. The germline CDR1 and CDR2 sequences are SGHVS and FQNEAQ. Losses at the gene ends were 5 bases for V and 5 bases for J; bases not matched to a gene: 11. The CDR3 length is 17 residues.

This chain links TRBV12-3 or TRBV12-4 with TRBJ1-1; no reliable D call. The ends were cut back, 3 bases at V and 6 bases at J, with 11 bases in the middle. The CDR3 length is 13 residues. In nucleotides, the CDR3 is TGTGCCAGCAGTTTCCGCCAAGATCCTGAAGCTTTCTTT. This encodes CASSFRQDPEAFF.

This clonotype came up a few times. The chain uses TRBV19 and TRBJ2-3, with 7 bases aligning to TRBD1. Germline CDR1 LNHDA, CDR2 SQIVND (reference sequence). V was pared by 5 bases and J by 3 bases, with 8 bases of the junction left unmatched. The CDR3 length is 15 residues. The CDR3 loop is CASSLHRGWTDTQYF. The CDR3 bases are TGTGCCAGTAGTCTCCACAGGGGATGGACAGATACGCAGTATTTT.

This sequence joins TRBV5-6 and TRBJ2-1; 12 bases line up with TRBD2. CDR1 is SGHDT and CDR2 is YYEEEE in the germline V gene. J lost 2 bases, V lost 0 bases, and 3 bases had no gene match. The CDR3 spans 17 residues. CDR3 nucleotide sequence: TGTGCCAGCAGCTTGGAAACTAGCGGGGGGCCCTACAATGAGCAGTTCTTC. Translated: CASSLETSGGPYNEQFF.

This rearrangement joins TRBV12-3 or TRBV12-4 to TRBJ2-3; D is ambiguous. V was clipped by 1 base and J by 2 bases, with 10 bases between them. This CDR3 contains 15 residues. In DNA, the CDR3 is TGTGCCAGCAGTTTAGATGGGCGGTTCACAGATACGCAGTATTTT. Translating it yields CASSLDGRFTDTQYF.

This chain connects TRBV24-1 to TRBJ2-1; 9 positions match TRBD1. CDR1 is KGHDR and CDR2 is SFDVKD in the germline V gene. The V gene end was trimmed by 2 bases and the J gene end by 8 bases; junction bases not matched to a gene: 9. The CDR3 spans 16 residues. The CDR3 region has the DNA TGTGCCACCAGTGATTGCGGACAGGGGAATTGCGATGAGCAGTTCTTC. It yields the protein CATSDCGQGNCDEQFF.

This clonotype was seen more than once but under ten times. CDR3 amino acids: CAISDGMETQYF. CDR3 DNA sequence: TGTGCCATCAGTGATGGGATGGAGACCCAGTACTTC. J is TRBJ2-5 and V is TRBV10-3; D remains unclear. Germline CDR1 ENHRY, CDR2 SYGVKD. Trimming pared 3 bases from V and 5 bases from J, leaving 7 bases between. The CDR3 sequence is 12 residues long.

This clonotype was recorded a few times. This chain links TRBV15 with TRBJ2-4, with D unclear. The CDR3 has 15 amino acids. Germline V gene lookup returns CDR1 LNHNV and CDR2 YYDKDF (reference sequence). The V end lost 5 bases, the J end lost 2 bases, and 13 bases lay between the germline ends. The CDR3 DNA reads as TGTGCCACCAGCGGCCTTTCGGCATCCAAAAACATTCAGTACTTC. Amino acid sequence: CATSGLSASKNIQYF.

This clonotype has at least ten counts. The rearrangement links TRBV7-8 to TRBJ2-7, with TRBD1 as a possible D gene (6 bases). Trimming took 4 bases from V and 1 from J, leaving 11 bases between them. CDR3 length: 14 amino acids. The germline V gene has CDR1 SGHVS and CDR2 FQNEAQ. CDR3 residues: CASSSRQDSYEQYF. In nucleotides, the CDR3 is TGTGCCAGCAGCTCACGACAGGATTCCTACGAGCAGTACTTC.

This clonotype was detected a few times. CDR3 bases: TGTGCCAGCAGCTGGGGACAGGAGCAGTTCTTC. This sequence encodes CASSWGQEQFF. The rearrangement joins TRBV7-2 to TRBJ2-1, with 7 bases lining up with TRBD1. The germline gives CDR1 SGHTA, CDR2 FQGNSA. The CDR3 spans 11 residues. Trimming removed 4 bases from V and 10 bases from J; junction bases left unmatched: 1.

This clonotype occurred a few times. The rearrangement links TRBV29-1 to TRBJ2-5; 8 bases match TRBD2. This CDR3 spans 12 amino acids. V dropped 6 bases and J dropped 5; count of bases not matched to a gene: 5. Germline V gene sequence: CDR1 SQVTM, CDR2 ANQGSEA. In DNA form, the CDR3 reads TGCAGCGTCCAGCGGGAGTCGGAGACCCAGTACTTC. Its translation: CSVQRESETQYF.

The chain carries TRBV5-6 and TRBJ2-1; TRBD1 or TRBD2 may be the D gene (5 bases each). This CDR3 region has 20 residues. The V gene lost 0 bases and the J gene lost 2 bases, with 24 bases spanning the gap. Germline V gene data show CDR1 as SGHDT and CDR2 as YYEEEE. Written as DNA, the CDR3 is TGTGCCAGCAGCTTGGCGTCCATCGCAGGGAGTCCATTCCCCTACAATGAGCAGTTCTTC. Translating gives CASSLASIAGSPFPYNEQFF.

This clonotype was seen many times. The genes are TRBV20-1 and TRBJ1-5; possibly TRBD1 for D (5 bases). Trimming removed 1 base at V and 2 bases at J, with 18 bases between. The CDR3 is 17 amino acids. Germline loops: CDR1 DFQATT, CDR2 SNEGSKA (reference sequence). CDR3 region: CSARVGQGRGGNQPQHF. DNA of the CDR3: TGCAGTGCTAGAGTTGGGCAGGGAAGGGGAGGCAATCAGCCCCAGCATTTT.

This rearrangement joins TRBV5-1 to TRBJ2-1; D is perhaps TRBD2 (6 bases). CDR1 and CDR2 from the germline V gene are SGHRS and YFSETQ. Trimming shortened V by 5 bases and J by 0 bases, and 12 bases separated the two germline ends. The CDR3 spans 15 residues. The CDR3 nucleotides read TGCGCCAGCAGATCTAGCGTGAGCTCCTACAATGAGCAGTTCTTC. As protein: CASRSSVSSYNEQFF.

This clonotype occurred a few times. The rearrangement links TRBV5-6 to TRBJ1-2; 7 bases agree with TRBD1. Looked up from germline, CDR1 is SGHDT and CDR2 is YYEEEE. V dropped 4 bases and J dropped 3; count of bases not matched to a gene: 6. The CDR3 is made up of 14 amino acids. CDR3 region: CASSDRDSYYGYTF. The CDR3 DNA reads TGTGCCAGCAGCGATAGGGACAGCTACTATGGCTACACCTTC.

The chain carries TRBV28 and TRBJ2-7; 7 nucleotides agree with TRBD1. The V and J ends lost 1 base and 5 bases, in that order; junction bases with no gene match: 8. Looked up from germline, CDR1 is MDHEN and CDR2 is SYDVKM. The CDR3 consists of 15 residues. In DNA form, the CDR3 reads TGTGCCAGCAGTTTATATGCAGGGGGTAGCAACGAGCAGTACTTC. Protein sequence: CASSLYAGGSNEQYF.